These T cell receptor beta chains were read from a single sample in a study of T cells in localized non-small cell lung cancer. Using immunoSEQ multiplex PCR, the repertoire was profiled, and TCRdb retains in-frame clones only, with some absent. The sample consists of around 3,000 clones, about 24% of them appearing once. The sample was lung tumor tissue, taken before any cancer treatment. These receptors originate from a woman aged 40 to 75 with stage I lung adenocarcinoma. Each CDR3 is given with its conserved first and last residue. The D gene is left open where the match is weak. Clone size is shown for a subset of rows, as once, few, many or a class of expanded clone.

>TRBJ1-2|TRBD1|TRBV11-3|.
CASSLDPRGRGGYTF
TGTGCCAGCAGCTTAGATCCCAGGGGGAGAGGGGGCTACACCTTC
>TRBJ2-3|TRBD2|TRBV19|medium-sized
CASSRIAGGARDTQYF
TGTGCCAGTAGTAGGATAGCGGGGGGCGCGAGAGATACGCAGTATTTT
>TRBJ1-1|.|TRBV11-3|.
CASRKWPGERLEQAFF
TGTGCCAGCAGAAAGTGGCCCGGAGAAAGGTTAGAGCAAGCTTTCTTT
>TRBJ1-4|.|TRBV19|.
CASSIMGLANEKLFF
TGTGCCAGTAGTATTATGGGGTTGGCTAATGAAAAACTGTTTTTT
>TRBJ1-5|.|TRBV6-8|medium-sized
CASRTGNQPQHF
TGTGCCAGCCGGACGGGCAATCAGCCCCAGCATTTT
>TRBJ2-1|.|TRBV29-1|.
CSVEDGAHSSSYNEQFF
TGCAGCGTTGAAGATGGGGCACACAGTAGCTCCTACAATGAGCAGTTCTTC
>TRBJ1-5|.|TRBV9|few
CASSVGGYEQPQHF
TGTGCCAGCAGCGTAGGAGGATATGAACAGCCCCAGCATTTT
>TRBJ2-7|.|TRBV9|.
CASSSRHYEQYF
TGTGCCAGCAGTAGCAGACACTACGAGCAGTACTTC
>TRBJ1-2|TRBD1|TRBV6-8|few
CASSPYRGPAYGYTF
TGTGCCAGCAGCCCATACAGGGGCCCCGCTTATGGCTACACCTTC
>TRBJ2-2|TRBD1|TRBV6-8|few
CATNFGTGVTGELFF
TGTGCCACCAATTTCGGGACAGGGGTCACCGGGGAGCTGTTTTTT
>TRBJ1-1|TRBD1|TRBV6-1|large
CASSEAIPGQTEAFF
TGTGCCAGCAGTGAAGCGATACCGGGACAGACTGAAGCTTTCTTT
>TRBJ2-7|.|TRBV6-7|.
CASSFLHRGGYEQYF
TGTGCCAGCAGCTTCTTACACCGTGGGGGCTACGAGCAGTACTTC
>TRBJ2-2|.|TRBV19|.
CASSPGRLSTGELFF
TGTGCCAGTAGTCCGGGGCGCCTAAGCACCGGGGAGCTGTTTTTT
>TRBJ2-3|TRBD1|TRBV12-5|medium-sized
CASRQGTDTQYF
TGTGCCAGTAGACAGGGAACAGATACGCAGTATTTT
>TRBJ2-3|.|TRBV11-3|medium-sized
CASSFASPNTDTQYF
TGTGCCAGCAGCTTTGCCTCCCCCAACACAGATACGCAGTATTTT
>TRBJ2-3|TRBD2|TRBV19|.
CASSIDLRGGGPDTQYF
TGTGCCAGTAGTATAGATCTGCGGGGGGGAGGACCAGATACGCAGTATTTT
>TRBJ2-7|TRBD1|TRBV6-7|.
CASSTTGVHEQYF
TGTGCCAGCAGTACTACAGGGGTCCACGAGCAGTACTTC
>TRBJ2-5|.|TRBV4-1|large
CASSSLGFQETQYF
TGCGCCAGCAGTTCCTTGGGGTTCCAAGAGACCCAGTACTTC
>TRBJ1-1|TRBD1|TRBV6-8|few
CASIIPGQMNTEAFF
TGTGCCAGCATTATACCGGGACAGATGAACACTGAAGCTTTCTTT
>TRBJ2-7|.|TRBV15|.
CATSRDGMAAEQYF
TGTGCCACCAGCAGAGATGGAATGGCGGCCGAGCAGTACTTC
>TRBJ1-3|.|TRBV19|.
CASSQQGGGNTIYF
TGTGCCAGTAGTCAACAGGGAGGTGGAAACACCATATATTTT
>TRBJ1-2|.|TRBV4-1|few
CASSQGRIEYYGYTF
TGCGCCAGCAGCCAAGGAAGAATCGAATACTATGGCTACACCTTC
>TRBJ1-1|.|TRBV19|.
CASSWMNTEAFF
TGTGCCAGTAGTTGGATGAACACTGAAGCTTTCTTT
>TRBJ2-1|TRBD2|TRBV19|.
CASRGTGGLNEQFF
TGTGCCAGTAGAGGAACGGGGGGTCTGAATGAGCAGTTCTTC
>TRBJ2-2|TRBD2|TRBV6-8|medium-sized
CASSLGLGGTGELFF
TGTGCCAGCAGTCTGGGACTAGGGGGGACCGGGGAGCTGTTTTTT
>TRBJ1-4|.|TRBV6-4|.
CASSGQPRTALKKLFF
TGTGCCAGCAGTGGACAACCTAGGACGGCCCTGAAAAAGCTGTTTTTT
>TRBJ2-5|.|TRBV6-8|.
CASSYRAGMGTTETQYF
TGTGCCAGCAGTTACCGGGCGGGGATGGGGACAACGGAGACCCAGTACTTC
>TRBJ1-2|.|TRBV30|.
CAWVPTGTSYYGYTF
TGTGCCTGGGTGCCGACTGGGACGTCCTACTATGGCTACACCTTC
>TRBJ1-1|.|TRBV4-1|.
CASSQDLGTLNTEAFF
TGCGCCAGCAGCCAAGATCTGGGCACCCTGAACACTGAAGCTTTCTTT
>TRBJ1-1|.|TRBV18|.
CASSPPGWTEAFF
TGTGCCAGCTCACCACCGGGCTGGACTGAAGCTTTCTTT